This record covers a single T cell receptor (beta chain). Its cognate antigen is unknown. The V and J ends lost 8 bases and 6 bases, in that order; junction bases with no gene match: 10. This CDR3 spans 13 amino acids. The V gene's germline CDR1 is SGHNT and CDR2 YENEEA. A single record per CDR3 protein comes from TCRdb applying MiXCR to the 5' RACE reads. The top ten hold roughly 12% of the sample, which has roughly 80,000 distinct CDR3 sequences, around 16% seen once. The data stem from a study of early T cells in non-severe SARS-CoV-2 infection. Study outcomes and limitations: Using VDJdb, the matching emphasized anti-spike CD8 responses while missing private and CD4 specificities.

The chain recombines TRBV11-3 with TRBJ2-7; TRBD1 agrees at 7 bases. The receptor was isolated from an adult who was a healthcare worker with PCR-confirmed SARS-CoV-2 infection or an uninfected control (not recorded which). The sample taken for sequencing was whole blood. DNA for the CDR3: TGTGCCAGCTTGGGGAAGGGGGCATCCGAGCAGTACTTC. This codes for CASLGKGASEQYF.